This section outlines one T cell receptor (beta chain) sequence together with its context. Antigen unknown. In blood CD8+ and CD4+ T cells, TCR beta underwent sequencing. The authors negatively isolated CD8+ and CD4+ T cells and FACS-enriched TEMRA cells. This record comes from a study of CD8 T cells in Susac syndrome. Notes on the study in general: Individuals included in the TCR sequencing and HLA analysis were acknowledged by the study to be relatively few in number.

When the RNA was reverse transcribed, random hexamers were used with an input of roughly 0.45 to 1 ug. TCRdb analysed the immunoSEQ multiplex PCR reads with MiXCR anew, one entry per CDR3 protein. This table has 200,000 or so distinct CDR3 sequences, about 95% appearing once. This CDR3 is 14 amino acids long. Trimming shortened V by 6 bases and J by 4 bases, and 16 bases separated the two germline ends. This clonotype originated in a human donor with multiple sclerosis. J is TRBJ2-7 and V is TRBV12-3 or TRBV12-4; TRBD1 might be the D (5 bases). The specimen was CD4+ T cells from PBMCs. CDR3 bases: TGTGCCAGCAGGAAGGTGGGCAGGGCGTACGAGCAGTACTTC. Its protein is CASRKVGRAYEQYF.